This T cell receptor beta chain is drawn from a study of OX40 agonist ivuxolimab in advanced cancers. About the study: Partial responses were recorded for three patients, including one with hepatocellular carcinoma and two with cutaneous melanoma.

Findings and limits, study-wide: Which antigen the expanded peripheral T cells recognized is unknown. Also showing low normalized T-cell clonal expansion were some of the nonresponders.

Using immunoSEQ multiplex PCR, the repertoire was profiled, and TCRdb retains in-frame clones only, with some absent. The sample carries some 87,000 clones, 70% to 90% recorded once. Concerning this clone itself: Its antigen is not identified.

Trimming removed 3 bases from V and 3 bases from J, with 9 bases in between. CDR3 size: 14 residues. CDR1 and CDR2 from the germline V gene are LNHDA and SQIVND (reference sequence). The J gene is TRBJ1-5, the V gene TRBV19, with a tentative D call TRBD1 (6 bases). The sequencing used CD4+ or CD8+ T cells sorted from blood, collected in a trial of the OX40 agonist ivuxolimab. The receptor was derived from an adult with an advanced solid tumor such as melanoma, head and neck, liver or kidney cancer. As DNA, the CDR3 is TGTGCCAGTAGTATCGACAGGTACAATCAGCCCCAGCATTTT. Translated, it gives CASSIDRYNQPQHF. The whole variable domain, filled in from reference TRBV19 and TRBJ1-5, reads DGGITQSPKYLFRKEGQNVTLSCEQNLNHDAMYWYRQDPGQGLRLIYYSQIVNDFQKGDIAEGYSVSREKKESFPLTVTSAQKNPTAFYLCASSIDRYNQPQHFGDGTRLSIL.